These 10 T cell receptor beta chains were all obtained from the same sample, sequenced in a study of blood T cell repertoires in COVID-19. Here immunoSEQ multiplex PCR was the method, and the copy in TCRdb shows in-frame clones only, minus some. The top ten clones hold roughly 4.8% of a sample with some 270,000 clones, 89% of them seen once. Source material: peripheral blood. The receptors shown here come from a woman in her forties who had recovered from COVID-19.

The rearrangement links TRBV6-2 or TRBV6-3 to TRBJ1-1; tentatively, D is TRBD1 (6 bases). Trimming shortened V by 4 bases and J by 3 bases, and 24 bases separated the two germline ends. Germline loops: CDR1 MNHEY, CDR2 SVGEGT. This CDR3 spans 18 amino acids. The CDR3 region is CASSFDPGLGATYTEAFF. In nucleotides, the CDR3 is TGTGCCAGCAGTTTTGACCCCGGTCTGGGGGCCACGTACACTGAAGCTTTCTTT.

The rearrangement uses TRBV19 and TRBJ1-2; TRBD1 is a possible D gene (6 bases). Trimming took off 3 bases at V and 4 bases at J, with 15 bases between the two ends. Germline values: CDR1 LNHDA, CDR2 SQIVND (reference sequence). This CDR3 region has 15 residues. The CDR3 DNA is TGTGCCAGTAGTATTATGAGCAGGGGAAGCTATGGCTACACCTTC. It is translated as CASSIMSRGSYGYTF.

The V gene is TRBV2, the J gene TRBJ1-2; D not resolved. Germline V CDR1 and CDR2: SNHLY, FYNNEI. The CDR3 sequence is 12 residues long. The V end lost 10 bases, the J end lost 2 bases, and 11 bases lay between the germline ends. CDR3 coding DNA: TGTGCCACCCGGGGAGAAAACTATGGCTACACCTTC. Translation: CATRGENYGYTF.

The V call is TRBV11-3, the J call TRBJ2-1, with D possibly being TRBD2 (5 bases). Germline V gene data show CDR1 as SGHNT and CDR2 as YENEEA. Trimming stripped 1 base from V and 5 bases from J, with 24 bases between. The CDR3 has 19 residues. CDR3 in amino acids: CASSLGGIGPRLSHNEQFF. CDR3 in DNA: TGTGCCAGCAGCTTAGGAGGGATCGGCCCGAGACTATCACACAATGAGCAGTTCTTC.

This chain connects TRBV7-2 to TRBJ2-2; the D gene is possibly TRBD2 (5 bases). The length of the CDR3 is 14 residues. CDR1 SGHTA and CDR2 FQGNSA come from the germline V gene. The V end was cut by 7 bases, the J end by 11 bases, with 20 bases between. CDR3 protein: CASTVYEGVRELFF. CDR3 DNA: TGTGCCAGCACCGTCTACGAGGGAGTTCGTGAGCTGTTTTTT. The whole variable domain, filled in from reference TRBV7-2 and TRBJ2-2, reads GAGVSQSPSNKVTEKGKDVELRCDPISGHTALYWYRQSLGQGLEFLIYFQGNSAPDKSGLPSDRFSAERTGGSVSTLTIQRTQQEDSAVYLCASTVYEGVRELFFGEGSRLTVL.

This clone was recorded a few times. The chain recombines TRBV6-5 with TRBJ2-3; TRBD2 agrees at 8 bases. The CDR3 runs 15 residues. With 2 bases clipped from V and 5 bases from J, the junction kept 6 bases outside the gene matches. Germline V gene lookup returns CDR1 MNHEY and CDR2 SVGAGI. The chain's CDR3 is CASSYRAGVEDTQYF. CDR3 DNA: TGTGCCAGCAGTTACAGAGCGGGAGTCGAAGATACGCAGTATTTT.

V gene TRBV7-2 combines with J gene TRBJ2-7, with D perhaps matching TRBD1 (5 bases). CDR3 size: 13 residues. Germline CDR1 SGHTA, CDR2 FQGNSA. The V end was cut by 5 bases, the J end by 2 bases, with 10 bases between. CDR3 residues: CASSQGLTYEQYF. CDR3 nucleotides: TGTGCCAGCAGCCAGGGATTAACCTACGAGCAGTACTTC.

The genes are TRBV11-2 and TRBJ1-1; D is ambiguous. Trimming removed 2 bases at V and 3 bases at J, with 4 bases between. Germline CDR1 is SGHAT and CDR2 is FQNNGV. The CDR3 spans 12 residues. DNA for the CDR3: TGTGCCAGCAGCTTACATTACACTGAAGCTTTCTTT. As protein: CASSLHYTEAFF.

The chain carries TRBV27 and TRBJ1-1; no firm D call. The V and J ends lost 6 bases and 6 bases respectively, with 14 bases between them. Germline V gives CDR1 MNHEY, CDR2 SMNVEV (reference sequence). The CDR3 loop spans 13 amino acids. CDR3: CASSPRVGAEAFF. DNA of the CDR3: TGTGCCAGCAGCCCAAGGGTGGGAGCTGAAGCTTTCTTT.

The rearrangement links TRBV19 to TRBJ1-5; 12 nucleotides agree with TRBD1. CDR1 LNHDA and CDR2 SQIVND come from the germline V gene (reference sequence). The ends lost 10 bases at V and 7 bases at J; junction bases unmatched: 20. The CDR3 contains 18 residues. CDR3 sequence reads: CATTRGKTGTGGAQPQHF. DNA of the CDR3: TGTGCCACCACACGGGGCAAAACCGGGACAGGGGGCGCCCAGCCCCAGCATTTT.